The 15 T cell receptor beta chains below all came from one sample that was sequenced in a study of PD-1 blockade in mismatch repair-deficient tumors (dated by TCRdb to the late 2010s). The receptor library was made with the immunoSEQ multiplex PCR assay. In TCRdb, the immuneACCESS table is reduced to in-frame sequences with V and J assigned. These tables do not hold every clone; where another copy was compared, an unresolved V gene accounts for under half, and the others remain unexplained. The sample table lists 130,000 or so clones, 85% to 90% of them with a count of one. The top ten constitute about 14% of the sample. The sequencing used peripheral blood, collected 44 weeks after starting pembrolizumab. Receptors were obtained from an adult with mismatch repair-deficient cancer.

This sequence joins TRBV14 and TRBJ2-1, with D tentatively TRBD2 (6 bases). CDR1 is SGHDN and CDR2 is FVKESK in the germline V gene. The CDR3 is made up of 14 amino acids. Deletions cut 4 bases from V and 4 bases from J, with 11 bases between. The CDR3 spells CASSRWGVYNEQFF. CDR3 sequence (DNA): TGTGCCAGCAGCCGCTGGGGGGTTTACAATGAGCAGTTCTTC.

The chain carries TRBV11-2 and TRBJ1-5; no clear D. CDR1 SGHAT and CDR2 FQNNGV come from the germline V gene. V shed 1 base and J shed 7 bases, with 8 bases lying between them. The CDR3 runs to 13 residues. CDR3 coding DNA: TGTGCCAGCAGCTTAGCATGGGGACAGCCCCAGCATTTT. Translated, it gives CASSLAWGQPQHF.

For the CDR3, the DNA is TGTGCCAGCAGTGAGCCCAGGGAGGACACAGATACGCAGTATTTT. Translating gives CASSEPREDTDTQYF. The chain links TRBV2 to TRBJ2-3, with D tentatively TRBD2 (6 bases). Between the trimmed V and J ends, which lost 3 bases and 2 bases, there was a span of 12 bases. CDR3 length equals 15 residues. The germline V gene encodes CDR1 SNHLY and CDR2 FYNNEI.

This CDR3 reads CASSSRGSGEQFF. The CDR3 DNA follows: TGTGCCAGCAGCTCTAGAGGTAGCGGCGAGCAGTTCTTC. V is TRBV11-3 and J is TRBJ2-1; TRBD2 is a possible D gene (6 bases). CDR1 is SGHNT and CDR2 is YENEEA in the germline V gene. V dropped 4 bases and J dropped 10 bases, with 14 bases sitting between them. The CDR3 runs to 13 residues.

This rearrangement joins TRBV7-2 to TRBJ2-1, with D possibly TRBD2 on 5 matching bases. CDR3 length: 12 amino acids. Germline-derived CDR1 and CDR2 are SGHTA and FQGNSA. V lost 1 base, J lost 11 bases, and 9 bases lay in between. The CDR3: CASSLGGPKQFF. The CDR3 DNA reads as TGTGCCAGCAGCTTAGGAGGGCCGAAGCAGTTCTTC. Looking up the rest from reference TRBV7-2 and TRBJ2-1 gives the full variable domain: GAGVSQSPSNKVTEKGKDVELRCDPISGHTALYWYRQSLGQGLEFLIYFQGNSAPDKSGLPSDRFSAERTGGSVSTLTIQRTQQEDSAVYLCASSLGGPKQFFGPGTRLTVL.

The rearrangement links TRBV6-5 to TRBJ1-2; no firm D call. The CDR3 is 15 amino acids. V lost 6 bases, J lost 2 bases, and 16 bases lay in between. The germline CDR1 and CDR2 sequences are MNHEY and SVGAGI. In nucleotides, the CDR3 is TGTGCCAGCAGCTCCGGGCCAAAGGCGAACTATGGCTACACCTTC. Translating gives CASSSGPKANYGYTF.

Comments on this clone: The sample contains more than one DNA sequence encoding this CDR3. J is TRBJ2-3 and V is TRBV18; no firm D call. This CDR3 is built from 13 residues. CDR1 and CDR2 (germline): KGHSH, LQKENI. Deletions cut 3 bases from V and 0 bases from J, with 4 bases between. CDR3 amino acids: CASSPPSTDTQYF. As DNA, the CDR3 is TGTGCCAGCTCACCTCCCAGCACAGATACGCAGTATTTT.

This clone was seen a single time. This rearrangement joins TRBV7-2 to TRBJ2-3; 7 nucleotides match TRBD2. The CDR3 sequence is 13 residues long. Losses at the gene ends were 4 bases for V and 4 bases for J; bases not matched to a gene: 2. Per the germline V gene, CDR1 is SGHTA and CDR2 is FQGNSA. This CDR3 reads CASSWSGADTQYF. CDR3 nucleotide sequence: TGTGCCAGCAGCTGGAGCGGGGCAGATACGCAGTATTTT.

The gene calls are TRBV12-5 and TRBJ2-2, with TRBD2 as a possible D gene (7 bases). Between the trimmed V and J ends, which lost 1 base and 5 bases, there was a span of 11 bases. CDR1 LGHNT and CDR2 FRNRAP come from the germline V gene. The CDR3 runs 15 residues. CDR3 nucleotide sequence: TGTGCTAGTGGTTTGGGGGGAGGGGGTACCGGGGAGCTGTTTTTT. Translated: CASGLGGGGTGELFF.

The chain links TRBV9 to TRBJ2-3; D unclear. V lost 0 bases, J lost 6 bases, and 5 bases lay in between. The CDR3 is made up of 12 amino acids. The germline V gene has CDR1 SGDLS and CDR2 YYNGEE. The CDR3 region has the DNA TGTGCCAGCAGCGTAGGGACCGATACGCAGTATTTT. The encoded protein is CASSVGTDTQYF.

This sequence joins TRBV5-1 and TRBJ1-1, with a tentative D call TRBD1 (6 bases). Trimming took off 2 bases at V and 4 bases at J, with 12 bases between the two ends. The CDR3 is 14 amino acids. The germline V gene has CDR1 SGHRS and CDR2 YFSETQ. This chain's CDR3 is CASSFRRGLTEAFF. CDR3 DNA sequence: TGCGCCAGCAGCTTCAGACGGGGGCTCACTGAAGCTTTCTTT.

The chain uses TRBV9 and TRBJ2-7, with TRBD2 matching 7 bases. This CDR3 spans 13 amino acids. V trimming: 4 bases; J trimming: 4 bases; junction bases outside the gene matches: 5. Germline values: CDR1 SGDLS, CDR2 YYNGEE. The CDR3 spells CASSRGGRYEQYF. The CDR3 DNA follows: TGTGCCAGCAGCCGCGGGGGAAGGTACGAGCAGTACTTC.

The J gene is TRBJ1-2, the V gene TRBV7-9; D gene uncertain. The CDR3 consists of 15 residues. V lost 1 base and J 1 base, leaving 10 bases between the germline ends. CDR1 is SEHNR and CDR2 is FQNEAQ in the germline V gene (reference sequence). The chain's CDR3 is CASSLEGSDNYGYTF. CDR3 in DNA: TGTGCCAGCAGCTTAGAGGGCAGCGATAACTATGGCTACACCTTC.

About this clone itself: This CDR3 is also generated by other DNA sequences in the sample. The gene calls are TRBV7-8 and TRBJ1-2; D ambiguous. The CDR3 is 14 amino acids. Germline V gene lookup returns CDR1 SGHVS and CDR2 FQNEAQ. V lost 1 base and J 4 bases, leaving 10 bases between the germline ends. CDR3 loop: CASSLGPTGYGYTF. The CDR3 region has the DNA TGTGCCAGCAGCTTAGGGCCTACGGGCTATGGCTACACCTTC.

The chain recombines TRBV6-4 with TRBJ1-5; 9 bases line up with TRBD1. CDR1 is MRHNA, CDR2 SNTAGT, per germline. The CDR3 runs 17 residues. V lost 7 bases and J lost 7; bases outside the gene matches: 17. Written as DNA, the CDR3 is TGTGCCAGCAAACCCTGGCGGACAGGGGAGGGTGGACAGCCCCAGCATTTT. Translation: CASKPWRTGEGGQPQHF.